A single TCR beta chain is shown here with its context. Its matching antigen is unknown. These data come from a study of T cell responses to AZD1222 COVID-19 vaccine. At the level of the study: Second doses at about 4 or about 12 weeks were pooled. Study observations and caveats: Spike-specific TCR breadth and depth were elevated following two AZD1222 doses. The donors showed a predominance of white British ancestry and of females, with possible underestimation of clonal diversity. Repertoires were sampled only after the peak T cell response.

Only in-frame clones appear in the TCRdb table, and some are missing; sequencing was by immunoSEQ multiplex PCR. The data hold more than 85,000 clones, with around 73% observed a single time. Trimming took off 0 bases at V and 1 base at J, with 12 bases between the two ends. The CDR3 sequence is 16 residues long. CDR1 and CDR2 (germline): LGHDT, YNNKEL (reference sequence). The sequence was obtained from an adult in good health. The V gene is TRBV3-1 (or the pseudogene TRBV3-2), the J gene TRBJ1-1, with a weak D call TRBD1 (5 bases). The source was peripheral blood, collected on day 0 of AZD1222 vaccination. CDR3 region: CASSQDGGLRNTEAFF. The CDR3 bases are TGTGCCAGCAGCCAAGACGGGGGGTTAAGGAACACTGAAGCTTTCTTT.